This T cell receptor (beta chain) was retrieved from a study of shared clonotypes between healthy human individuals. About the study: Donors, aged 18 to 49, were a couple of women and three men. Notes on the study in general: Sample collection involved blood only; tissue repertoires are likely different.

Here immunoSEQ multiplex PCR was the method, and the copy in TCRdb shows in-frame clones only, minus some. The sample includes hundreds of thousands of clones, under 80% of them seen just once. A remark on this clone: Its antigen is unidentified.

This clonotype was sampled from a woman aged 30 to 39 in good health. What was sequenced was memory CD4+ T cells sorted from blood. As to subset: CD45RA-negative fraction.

The CDR3 sequence: CASSASGLTYNEQFF. The CDR3 DNA sequence: TGTGCCAGCAGCGCGTCGGGACTCACCTACAATGAGCAGTTCTTC. V gene TRBV9 combines with J gene TRBJ2-1; tentative D call: TRBD2 (6 bases). Germline CDR1 and CDR2: SGDLS and YYNGEE. Trimming left V 3 bases short and J 2 bases short, with 12 bases between. The length of the CDR3 is 15 residues. Using reference TRBV9 and TRBJ2-1 for the parts outside the CDR3, the full variable domain is DSGVTQTPKHLITATGQRVTLRCSPRSGDLSVYWYQQSLDQGLQFLIQYYNGEERAKGNILERFSAQQFPDLHSELNLSSLELGDSALYFCASSASGLTYNEQFFGPGTRLTVL.